The clone carrying this T cell receptor beta chain has only a few counts. Its antigen is unidentified. A much larger clone lies a single base off, so this may be a read error. The authors amplified TCR beta CDR3 by multiplex PCR with 32 V and 13 J primers. Each CDR3 protein is one row after TCRdb ran MiXCR on the multiplex PCR reads. The sample consists of about 5,600 distinct CDR3 sequences, roughly 18% of them appearing once. Template material comprised bulk tumor genomic DNA at roughly 630 ng per sample. Every primary tumor yielded several biopsies, spaced far apart, that were taken during surgery. With untreated, newly diagnosed non-small cell lung cancer, the patients went on to undergo curative surgery. CDR1 and CDR2 (germline): MNHNS, SASEGT. This CDR3 contains 16 residues. Unmatched junction bases numbered 6, after V lost 2 bases and J lost 0 bases. This sample is part of a study of immune heterogeneity within non-small cell lung tumors. Across the study: Among the tumors, a few were squamous cell carcinomas, ten to eleven were non-squamous carcinomas and 1 was not otherwise specified. Study-level findings and limits: High-frequency clones unique to single sites coexisted with identical dominant CDR3 beta clonotypes that recurred across tumor sites within a patient. T-cell receptor beta clonotypes at high frequency differed largely between individual patients.

The sequencing sample was made of lung tumor tissue. This TCR was recovered from a man in his forties with non-small cell lung cancer. V is TRBV6-1 and J is TRBJ2-7; the match to TRBD2 covers 8 bases. This chain's CDR3 is CASSETVGGASYEQYF. As DNA, the CDR3 is TGTGCCAGCAGTGAAACGGTCGGGGGGGCCTCCTACGAGCAGTACTTC.